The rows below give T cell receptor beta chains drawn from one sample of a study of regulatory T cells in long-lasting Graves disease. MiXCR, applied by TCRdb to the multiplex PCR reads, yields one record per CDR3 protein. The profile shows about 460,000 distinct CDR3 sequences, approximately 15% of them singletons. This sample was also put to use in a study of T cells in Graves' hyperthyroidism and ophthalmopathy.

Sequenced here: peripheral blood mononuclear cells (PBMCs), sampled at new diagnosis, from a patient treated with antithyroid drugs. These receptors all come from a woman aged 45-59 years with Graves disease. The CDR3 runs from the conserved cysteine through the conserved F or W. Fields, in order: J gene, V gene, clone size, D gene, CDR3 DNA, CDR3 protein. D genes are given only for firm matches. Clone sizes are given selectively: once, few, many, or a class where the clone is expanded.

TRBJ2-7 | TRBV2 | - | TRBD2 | TGTGCCAGCCGATCTAGCGGGAGTCTCTACGAGCAGTACTTC | CASRSSGSLYEQYF
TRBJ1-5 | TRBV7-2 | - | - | TGTGCCAGCAGCTTTGGACCCGCTCGGGGCAATCGGCCCCAGCATTTT | CASSFGPARGNRPQHF
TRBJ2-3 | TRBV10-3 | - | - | TGTGCCATCAGGCCCGAAGGGGGGAGGGGCACAGATACGCAGTATTTT | CAIRPEGGRGTDTQYF
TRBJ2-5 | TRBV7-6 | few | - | TGTGCCAGCAGCTTAGTAGATCATGAGACCCAGTACTTC | CASSLVDHETQYF
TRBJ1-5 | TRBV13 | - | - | TGTGCCAGCAGCTTGGGTTACAGGGATCAGCCCCAGCATTTT | CASSLGYRDQPQHF
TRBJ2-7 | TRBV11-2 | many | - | TGTGCCAGCAGCTCCACCGGTGGAGGGCTCCAAAACTACGAGCAGTACTTC | CASSSTGGGLQNYEQYF
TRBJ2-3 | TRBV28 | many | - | TGTGCCACCACCGGTAGCACAGATACGCAGTATTTT | CATTGSTDTQYF
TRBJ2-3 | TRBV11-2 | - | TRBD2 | TGTGCCAGCAGCCCGACCCCAGGACTAGCGGGAGCGGGAGATACGCAGTATTTT | CASSPTPGLAGAGDTQYF
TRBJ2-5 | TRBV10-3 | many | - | TGTGCCATCAGTGAGTCGAAAGCACCGGGGGCGGAGACCCAGTACTTC | CAISESKAPGAETQYF
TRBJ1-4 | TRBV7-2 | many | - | TGTGCCAGCAGCTCAGGGACGGGAGCAACTAATGAAAAACTGTTTTTT | CASSSGTGATNEKLFF
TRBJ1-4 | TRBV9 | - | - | TGTGCCAGCAGCGTAGGGGGGGCACATGAAAAACTGTTTTTT | CASSVGGAHEKLFF
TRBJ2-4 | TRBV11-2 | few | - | TGTGCCAGCAGCTTATATCATCAATCTGAAGCCAAAAACATTCAGTACTTC | CASSLYHQSEAKNIQYF
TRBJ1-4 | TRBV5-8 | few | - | TGTGCCAGCAGCCAGCGGGGGCTGTTTTTT | CASSQRGLFF
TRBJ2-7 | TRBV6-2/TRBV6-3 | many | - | TGTGCCAGCAGTCAGAGGACTTGGCTGTACGAGCAGTACTTC | CASSQRTWLYEQYF
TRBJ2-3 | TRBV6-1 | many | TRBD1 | TGTGCCAGCAGTGAAGCGGTAGGGGACAGGGGAGATACGCAGTATTTT | CASSEAVGDRGDTQYF
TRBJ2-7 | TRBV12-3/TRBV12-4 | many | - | TGTGCCAGCAGCGACCCGCCCTATGACTACGAGCAGTACTTC | CASSDPPYDYEQYF
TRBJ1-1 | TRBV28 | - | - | TGTGCCAGCGGGGGGGAGAGGAACACTGAAGCTTTCTTT | CASGGERNTEAFF
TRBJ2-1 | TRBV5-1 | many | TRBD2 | TGCGCCAGCAGCTTGGAAACTAGCGGCTCCTACAATGAGCAGTTCTTC | CASSLETSGSYNEQFF
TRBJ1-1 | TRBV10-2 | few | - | TGCGCCAGCAGTGCGCAGGGCGCGGGGAACACTGAAGCTTTCTTT | CASSAQGAGNTEAFF
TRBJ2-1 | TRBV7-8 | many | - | TGTGCCAGCAGCTTAGGTCTAGCATACGGAGTCGTCGCAATGGGAAATGAGCAGTTCTTC | CASSLGLAYGVVAMGNEQFF
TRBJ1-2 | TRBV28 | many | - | TGTGCCAGCAGTCTTGTCGTAAAAATCGGAAATAATGGCTACACCTTC | CASSLVVKIGNNGYTF
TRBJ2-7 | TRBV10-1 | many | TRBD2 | TGCGCCAGCAGTGATATAGCGGGAGAGTCCTACGAGCAGTACTTC | CASSDIAGESYEQYF
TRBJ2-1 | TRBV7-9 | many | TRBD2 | TGTGCCAGCAGCTTCGTCTGGGTTTCGGGGCGCGGGAGCTCCTACAATGAGCAGTTCTTC | CASSFVWVSGRGSSYNEQFF
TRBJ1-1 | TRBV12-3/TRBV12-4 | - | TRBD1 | TGTGCCAGCAGCTACCCCCCGGGACAGATGAGCACTGAAGCTTTCTTT | CASSYPPGQMSTEAFF
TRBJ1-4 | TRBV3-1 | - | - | TGTACCAGCAGCCAACCGTCAACTAATGAAAAACTGTTTTTT | CTSSQPSTNEKLFF
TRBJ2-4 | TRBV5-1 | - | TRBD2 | TGTGCCAGCAGCTTAGAACTAGCGGGAGCTACACCCCTCAAAAACATTCAGTACTTC | CASSLELAGATPLKNIQYF
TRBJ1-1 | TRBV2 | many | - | TGTGCCAGCAGGTGGGACAACACGAACACTGAAGCTTTCTTT | CASRWDNTNTEAFF
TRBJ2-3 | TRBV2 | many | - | TGTGCCAGCAGTGAGGGACTGCTAGGCACAGATACGCAGTATTTT | CASSEGLLGTDTQYF
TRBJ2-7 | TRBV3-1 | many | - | TGTGCCAGCAGCCAAGTGAATACAATTTCCTACGAGCAGTACTTC | CASSQVNTISYEQYF
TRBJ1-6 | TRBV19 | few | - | TGTGCCAGTAGCGGAACCAGGGAATCCCTCCACTTT | CASSGTRESLHF
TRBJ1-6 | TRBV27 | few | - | TGTGCCAGCAGTCCCTACGGGAGGGGCTCCTATAATTCACCCCTCCACTTT | CASSPYGRGSYNSPLHF
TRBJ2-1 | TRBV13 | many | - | TGTGCCAGCGCCCTGACGGGGATTACCTACAATGAGCAGTTCTTC | CASALTGITYNEQFF
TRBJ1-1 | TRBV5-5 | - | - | TGTGCCAGCAGCTTAAAGGGTGACAGGTATAACACTGAAGCTTTCTTT | CASSLKGDRYNTEAFF
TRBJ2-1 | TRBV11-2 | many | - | TGTGCCAGCAGCTTGTCGACTACCTACAATGAGCAGTTCTTC | CASSLSTTYNEQFF
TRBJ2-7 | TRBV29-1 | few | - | TGCAGCGTCCAGGGGTCTAGCTTGATCTCCTACGAGCAGTACTTC | CSVQGSSLISYEQYF
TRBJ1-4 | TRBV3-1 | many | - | TGTGCCAGCAGCCAAGATTTTCGGGGGAATGATGAAAAACTGTTTTTT | CASSQDFRGNDEKLFF
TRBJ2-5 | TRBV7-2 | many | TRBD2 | TGTGCCAGCAGCTTAGGCGGGAGGGCCGAAGAGACCCAGTACTTC | CASSLGGRAEETQYF
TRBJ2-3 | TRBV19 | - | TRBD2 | TGTGCCAGTAGTATGGGACTAGCGGGCTTCCGGAGCACAGATACGCAGTATTTT | CASSMGLAGFRSTDTQYF
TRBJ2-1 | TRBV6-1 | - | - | TGTGCCAGCAGTGTCGAGCGGGACAATGAGCAGTTCTTC | CASSVERDNEQFF
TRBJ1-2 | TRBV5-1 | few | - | TGCGCCAGCAGCTTGGGGGACGGGAACTATGGCTACACCTTC | CASSLGDGNYGYTF
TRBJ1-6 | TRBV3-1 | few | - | TGTGCCAGCAGCCAAGATGGGGGTATAACCTATAATTCACCCCTCCACTTT | CASSQDGGITYNSPLHF
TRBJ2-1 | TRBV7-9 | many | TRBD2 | TGTGCCAGCAGCTCCGGGGCCGGACTAGCCGAACTCTATGAGCAGTTCTTC | CASSSGAGLAELYEQFF
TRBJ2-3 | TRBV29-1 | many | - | TGCAGCGTTCGCTCTAGCTCGAGGACAGATACGCAGTATTTT | CSVRSSSRTDTQYF
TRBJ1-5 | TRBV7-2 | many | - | TGTGCCAGCAGCTTAAGACACAGGAATCAGCCCCAGCATTTT | CASSLRHRNQPQHF
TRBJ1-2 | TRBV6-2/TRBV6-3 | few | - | TGTGCCAGCACCACAGGGAACTATGGCTACACCTTC | CASTTGNYGYTF
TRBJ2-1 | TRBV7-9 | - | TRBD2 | TGTGCCAGCAGCCGCGTCTCTAGCGGGAGCGATGAGCAGTTCTTC | CASSRVSSGSDEQFF
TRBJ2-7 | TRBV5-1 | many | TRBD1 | TGCGCCAGCAGCTGGGGGACAGGGGGCGAGAACGAGCAGTACTTC | CASSWGTGGENEQYF
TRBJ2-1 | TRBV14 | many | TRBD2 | TGTGCCAGCAGCCAAGAGGATACTAGCGGGGCCTGGAGGGGGGAGCAGTTCTTC | CASSQEDTSGAWRGEQFF
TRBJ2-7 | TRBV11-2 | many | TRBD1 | TGTGCCAGCAGCTTAGTGGGACAGGAGAGCTCCTACGAGCAGTACTTC | CASSLVGQESSYEQYF
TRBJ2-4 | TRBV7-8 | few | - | TGTGCCAGCAGCTTAGAGGGCCCTCGGACAAACCTAGCCAAAAACATTCAGTACTTC | CASSLEGPRTNLAKNIQYF
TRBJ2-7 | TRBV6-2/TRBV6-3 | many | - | TGTGCCAGCAGTTACTCAAGGGGCACCGACTACGAGCAGTACTTC | CASSYSRGTDYEQYF
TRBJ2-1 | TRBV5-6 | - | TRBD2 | TGTGCCAGCAGCTTAGCGGGACTAGCGGTAACCTACAATGAGCAGTTCTTC | CASSLAGLAVTYNEQFF
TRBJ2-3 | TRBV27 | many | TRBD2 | TGTGCCAGCAGTACCCGGACTAGCGGGGCCACTAGCACAGATACGCAGTATTTT | CASSTRTSGATSTDTQYF
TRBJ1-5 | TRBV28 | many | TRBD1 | TGTGCCAGCAGTCTACAGGGGTTTGGTCAGCCCCAGCATTTT | CASSLQGFGQPQHF
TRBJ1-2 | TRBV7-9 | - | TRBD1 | TGTGCCAGCAGCTTAGCGAACAGGGGGAACTATGGCTACACCTTC | CASSLANRGNYGYTF